Listed below are T cell receptor beta chains from one sample, sequenced in a study of T cells in Graves' hyperthyroidism and ophthalmopathy. TCRdb analysed the multiplex PCR reads with MiXCR anew, one entry per CDR3 protein. The sample holds roughly 380,000 distinct CDR3 sequences, around 14% seen once. The sequencing sample was made of blood. These receptors were collected from a woman aged 60 to 75 with Graves' hyperthyroidism. Both conserved end residues are part of each CDR3. Fields, in order: clone size, D gene, V gene, J gene, CDR3 protein, CDR3 DNA. The D gene is left open where the match is weak. Clone size appears in some rows only: once, few, many, or a class for an expanded clone.

>-|-|TRBV4-1|TRBJ2-3
CASSPGAEVGTDTQYF
TGCGCCAGCAGCCCCGGGGCTGAAGTGGGCACAGATACGCAGTATTTT
>many|-|TRBV7-8|TRBJ2-6
CASSLGYWLGAGGANVLTF
TGTGCCAGCAGCTTAGGGTATTGGCTCGGGGCGGGTGGGGCCAACGTCCTGACTTTC
>-|TRBD1|TRBV6-1|TRBJ1-6
CASSPRTGYNSPLHF
TGTGCCAGCAGTCCCCGGACAGGTTATAATTCACCCCTCCACTTT
>many|TRBD1|TRBV10-1|TRBJ2-7
CASSTGQGGHEQYF
TGCGCCAGCAGTACAGGACAGGGGGGCCACGAGCAGTACTTC
>many|-|TRBV6-1|TRBJ2-3
CASTLRGGVTQYF
TGTGCCAGCACCCTCCGAGGGGGGGTTACGCAGTATTTT
>few|-|TRBV20-1|TRBJ2-5
CSAIAILLETQYF
TGCAGTGCGATAGCGATATTATTGGAGACCCAGTACTTC
>many|-|TRBV5-1|TRBJ2-1
CASSLDSSPNNEQFF
TGCGCCAGCAGCTTGGACAGTTCACCTAACAATGAGCAGTTCTTC
>many|-|TRBV5-1|TRBJ1-1
CASSYGRGEAFF
TGCGCCAGCAGCTACGGACGCGGTGAAGCTTTCTTT
>many|-|TRBV11-3|TRBJ2-2
CASSLVYGATNTGELFF
TGTGCCAGCAGCTTAGTATACGGGGCCACGAACACCGGGGAGCTGTTTTTT
>many|-|TRBV19|TRBJ2-1
CASRRDGYNEQFF
TGTGCCAGTAGAAGAGACGGGTACAATGAGCAGTTCTTC
>many|-|TRBV11-2|TRBJ2-5
CASSPRRGETQYF
TGTGCCAGCAGCCCCCGCCGGGGGGAGACCCAGTACTTC
>many|TRBD2|TRBV7-2|TRBJ2-7
CASRRGGSSYEQYF
TGTGCCAGCAGGCGGGGCGGGAGCTCCTACGAGCAGTACTTC
>many|-|TRBV7-9|TRBJ2-7
CASSSTGRLYEQYF
TGTGCCAGCAGTTCAACGGGACGGTTATACGAGCAGTACTTC
>-|TRBD2|TRBV9|TRBJ2-5
CASSVAGGLQETQYF
TGTGCCAGCAGCGTAGCGGGAGGTCTCCAAGAGACCCAGTACTTC
>-|TRBD1|TRBV6-1|TRBJ1-2
CASSERAPTGPYGYTF
TGTGCCAGCAGTGAGAGGGCCCCGACAGGGCCCTATGGCTACACCTTC
>many|-|TRBV7-9|TRBJ1-2
CASSLGDSLKDYGYTF
TGTGCCAGCAGCTTAGGAGACAGTCTGAAGGACTATGGCTACACCTTC
>few|TRBD2|TRBV10-3|TRBJ2-1
CAISTSGRAPNEQFF
TGTGCCATCAGCACTAGCGGGAGGGCCCCCAATGAGCAGTTCTTC
>-|-|TRBV7-8|TRBJ1-6
CASSLASPDPLHF
TGTGCCAGCAGCTTAGCCTCCCCAGATCCCCTCCACTTT
>-|-|TRBV11-2|TRBJ1-6
CASSSTGLNSPLHF
TGTGCCAGCAGTTCCACAGGGCTAAATTCACCCCTCCACTTT
>-|TRBD1|TRBV19|TRBJ1-4
CASRDRGVFEKLFF
TGTGCCAGTCGGGACAGGGGAGTCTTTGAAAAACTGTTTTTT
>-|-|TRBV12-3/TRBV12-4|TRBJ2-6
CASSLRGPSGANVLTF
TGTGCCAGCAGTTTGAGGGGCCCCTCTGGGGCCAACGTCCTGACTTTC
>many|TRBD2|TRBV7-9|TRBJ2-3
CASSLAFASGSRVNTQYF
TGTGCCAGCAGCTTAGCTTTCGCTAGCGGCAGCCGAGTGAATACGCAGTATTTT
>many|-|TRBV11-2|TRBJ2-7
CASSRWVQQYF
TGTGCCAGCAGCCGCTGGGTCCAGCAGTACTTC
>-|-|TRBV20-1|TRBJ1-2
CSAPDSTNYGYTF
TGCAGTGCTCCGGACAGTACTAACTATGGCTACACCTTC
>many|TRBD2|TRBV7-9|TRBJ2-1
CASSSLAGADNEQFF
TGTGCCAGCAGCTCGCTAGCGGGAGCGGACAATGAGCAGTTCTTC
>many|TRBD2|TRBV19|TRBJ2-1
CASSIDGLAGADEQFF
TGTGCCAGTAGTATAGATGGGTTAGCGGGAGCAGATGAGCAGTTCTTC
>many|-|TRBV28|TRBJ2-2
CASSQAGLPNTGELFF
TGTGCCAGCAGTCAAGCCGGACTACCGAACACCGGGGAGCTGTTTTTT
>many|-|TRBV11-1|TRBJ2-1
CASTSNGGSASSYNEQFF
TGTGCCAGCACCTCGAACGGGGGTAGCGCAAGCTCCTACAATGAGCAGTTCTTC
>-|-|TRBV6-5|TRBJ2-1
CASSSSSLGVYSYNEQFF
TGTGCCAGCAGCTCCTCGTCCCTGGGGGTTTACTCCTACAATGAGCAGTTCTTC
>many|-|TRBV11-2|TRBJ1-1
CASSLHRSEAFF
TGTGCCAGCAGCTTACATCGGAGTGAAGCTTTCTTT
>many|-|TRBV10-1|TRBJ1-1
CASSPTWDTEAFF
TGCGCCAGCAGCCCTACCTGGGACACTGAAGCTTTCTTT
>-|-|TRBV25-1|TRBJ2-1
CASSEPESGYNEQFF
TGTGCCAGCAGTGAACCAGAATCGGGCTACAATGAGCAGTTCTTC
>-|TRBD1|TRBV6-1|TRBJ1-2
CASSDFDRGAGGYTF
TGTGCCAGCAGTGACTTCGACAGGGGGGCTGGGGGCTACACCTTC
>many|-|TRBV7-8|TRBJ1-1
CASRLRARGGGGTEAFF
TGTGCCAGCAGGCTCAGGGCCAGGGGAGGGGGGGGCACTGAAGCTTTCTTT
>many|-|TRBV11-2|TRBJ2-7
CASSSSLTGSYEQYF
TGTGCCAGCAGCTCATCATTGACAGGCTCCTACGAGCAGTACTTC
>many|-|TRBV28|TRBJ2-1
CASSFGASYNEQFF
TGTGCCAGCAGTTTTGGGGCCTCTTACAATGAGCAGTTCTTC
>many|-|TRBV6-1|TRBJ1-2
CASRPRGGGGGYTF
TGTGCCAGCAGACCGAGGGGAGGGGGTGGTGGCTACACCTTC
>many|TRBD2|TRBV7-2|TRBJ2-1
CASSALATANNEQFF
TGTGCCAGCAGTGCACTAGCGACAGCCAACAATGAGCAGTTCTTC
>few|-|TRBV10-3|TRBJ2-1
CAISGRGPEQFF
TGTGCCATCAGTGGCAGGGGTCCTGAGCAGTTCTTC
>many|TRBD2|TRBV5-1|TRBJ2-3
CASSRRGTSGSDSTDTQYF
TGCGCCAGCAGCCGGAGGGGGACTAGCGGGAGTGACAGCACAGATACGCAGTATTTT
>-|TRBD1|TRBV29-1|TRBJ1-2
CSAWDRKLYGYTF
TGCAGCGCGTGGGACAGAAAACTCTATGGCTACACCTTC
>many|-|TRBV18|TRBJ2-7
CASSPQGVPEQYF
TGTGCCAGCTCACCACAGGGGGTCCCAGAGCAGTACTTC
>once|-|TRBV6-1|TRBJ1-4
CASSEDYGGLWEKLFF
TGTGCCAGCAGTGAAGATTATGGGGGGCTTTGGGAAAAACTGTTTTTT
>many|-|TRBV28|TRBJ1-2
CASSRGTLLGYTF
TGTGCCAGCAGCCGGGGCACGCTCCTTGGCTACACCTTC